A selection of T cell receptor beta chains follows, all from one sample in a study of monozygotic twins with inflammatory bowel disease. For each CDR3 protein, TCRdb gives one entry from its re-call of the 5' RACE reads, without DNA. This sample's table reports approximately 160,000 distinct CDR3 sequences. Sequenced sample: blood. These receptors all come from a human donor with ulcerative colitis or Crohn's disease, or a healthy co-twin of an affected twin (not recorded which). Each CDR3 is given with its conserved first and last residue. The order of the fields is V gene, J gene, CDR3 protein.

>TRBV7-9|TRBJ1-5
CASSESNQPQHF
>TRBV24-1|TRBJ2-3
CATSDYTDTQYF
>TRBV3-1|TRBJ2-1
CASSQGRGSEQFF
>TRBV27|TRBJ2-1
CASGPEGTLYNEQFF
>TRBV7-2|TRBJ2-3
CASSTQNRVWGTDTQYF
>TRBV5-6|TRBJ2-1
CASSLGPFGGNSYNEQFF
>TRBV11-2|TRBJ2-4
CASSRPGGGKNIQYF
>TRBV5-1|TRBJ2-3
CASSLRAGVSTDTQYF
>TRBV10-3|TRBJ2-6
CAISESRHPSGANVLTF
>TRBV30|TRBJ2-3
CAWSVGTDTDTQYF
>TRBV7-6|TRBJ1-5
CASSPGGANQPQHF
>TRBV7-7|TRBJ2-5
CASSPAGSEETQYF